What follows are 18 T cell receptor beta chains derived from one specimen sequenced in a study of blood T cell repertoires in COVID-19. The protocol was immunoSEQ multiplex PCR, while the TCRdb copy is restricted to in-frame clones and leaves out a portion. The sample contains about 200,000 clones, 80% to 90% of which appear only once. Material for sequencing was peripheral blood. Every receptor here comes from a woman aged 65 to 85 with acute or convalescent COVID-19.

The chain is built from TRBV6-5 and TRBJ2-5, with 9 bases lining up with TRBD1. Per the germline V gene, CDR1 is MNHEY and CDR2 is SVGAGI. Trimming removed 6 bases from V and 2 bases from J; junction bases left unmatched: 7. The CDR3 loop spans 15 amino acids. CDR3 in amino acids: CASSPGQGRQETQYF. As DNA, the CDR3 is TGTGCCAGCAGCCCCGGACAGGGGCGGCAAGAGACCCAGTACTTC.

The genes are TRBV5-6 and TRBJ1-2; possibly TRBD1 for D (5 bases). The CDR3 consists of 13 residues. Germline V gene lookup returns CDR1 SGHDT and CDR2 YYEEEE. Trimming stripped 4 bases from V and 1 base from J, with 8 bases between. CDR3 nucleotide sequence: TGTGCCAGCAGCCCGACAGATAACTATGGCTACACCTTC. Amino acid sequence: CASSPTDNYGYTF. The full variable domain, in which reference TRBV5-6 and TRBJ1-2 provide the parts outside the CDR3, is DAGVTQSPTHLIKTRGQQVTLRCSPKSGHDTVSWYQQALGQGPQFIFQYYEEEERQRGNFPDRFSGHQFPNYSSELNVNALLLGDSALYLCASSPTDNYGYTFGSGTRLTVV.

The chain carries TRBV6-6 and TRBJ1-5; D is ambiguous. V lost 5 bases and J lost 4, with 9 bases in between. The germline gives CDR1 MNHNY, CDR2 SVGAGI (reference sequence). This CDR3 has 13 amino acids. Here the CDR3 reads CASSAAQNQPQHF. The CDR3 bases are TGTGCCAGCAGTGCCGCCCAGAATCAGCCCCAGCATTTT.

V is TRBV6-6 and J is TRBJ1-1, with D perhaps TRBD1 (6 bases). Trimming removed 5 bases at V and 5 bases at J, with 12 bases between. Germline loops: CDR1 MNHNY, CDR2 SVGAGI (reference sequence). The CDR3 loop spans 13 amino acids. The CDR3 nucleotides are TGTGCCAGCAGTCCTACAGGGTTAACTGAAGCTTTCTTT. It yields the protein CASSPTGLTEAFF.

This chain links TRBV6-5 with TRBJ1-6; the match to TRBD1 covers 8 bases. The length of the CDR3 is 15 residues. CDR1 and CDR2 from the germline V gene are MNHEY and SVGAGI. V lost 10 bases and J lost 5; bases outside the gene matches: 10. In DNA, the CDR3 is TGTGCCACCCGGACAGGGTGGGCTAATAATTCACCCCTCCACTTT. Its translation is CATRTGWANNSPLHF.

The rearrangement joins TRBV5-1 to TRBJ2-1; maybe TRBD2 (5 bases). The CDR3 consists of 15 residues. V lost 4 bases to trimming and J lost 2 bases, with 13 bases between them. The germline V gene has CDR1 SGHRS and CDR2 YFSETQ. This CDR3 is CASSPNSGAYNEQFF. CDR3 coding DNA: TGCGCCAGCAGCCCCAACAGCGGAGCCTACAATGAGCAGTTCTTC.

The rearrangement joins TRBV5-4 to TRBJ2-2; perhaps TRBD2 as D (5 bases). The CDR3 runs 13 residues. V gave up 5 bases and J gave up 6 bases, with 11 bases separating them. Looked up from germline, CDR1 is SGHNT and CDR2 is YYREEE (reference sequence). The CDR3 sequence is CASSRVGAGELFF. For the CDR3, the DNA is TGTGCCAGCAGTCGGGTGGGAGCCGGGGAGCTGTTTTTT.

CDR3 protein: CASSHTSLRGTQYF. In DNA form, the CDR3 reads TGTGCCAGCAGCCATACTAGCCTCCGGGGGACCCAGTACTTC. V and J are TRBV7-2 and TRBJ2-5, with a weak D call TRBD2 (6 bases). CDR1 SGHTA and CDR2 FQGNSA come from the germline V gene. This CDR3 is 14 amino acids long. Trimming left V 5 bases short and J 7 bases short, with 17 bases between.

CDR3: CASSGRWRDYGYTF. The CDR3 DNA sequence: TGTGCCAGCAGCGGAAGATGGAGGGACTATGGCTACACCTTC. The rearrangement joins TRBV6-5 to TRBJ1-2, with unresolved D. The CDR3 spans 14 residues. The germline V gene has CDR1 MNHEY and CDR2 SVGAGI. The V end was cut by 6 bases, the J end by 3 bases, with 14 bases between.

The rearrangement links TRBV5-1 to TRBJ2-5; D unclear. The V and J ends lost 1 base and 4 bases respectively, with 8 bases between them. This CDR3 is 13 amino acids long. The germline CDR1 and CDR2 sequences are SGHRS and YFSETQ. The CDR3 DNA is TGCGCCAGCAGCTTGTTCCGAGGAGAGACCCAGTACTTC. It is translated as CASSLFRGETQYF.

The rearrangement uses TRBV3-1 (or the pseudogene TRBV3-2) and TRBJ1-2; no definite D call. V was pared by 8 bases and J by 2 bases, with 6 bases between. CDR1 LGHDT and CDR2 YNNKEL come from the germline V gene (reference sequence). The CDR3 has 11 amino acids. CDR3 sequence (DNA): TGTGCCAGCGGGAGCAACTATGGCTACACCTTC. It yields the protein CASGSNYGYTF.

This clone was found once. The chain has TRBV18 and TRBJ2-7; D uncertain. Trimming stripped 5 bases from V and 2 bases from J, with 16 bases between. Germline CDR1 KGHSH, CDR2 LQKENI. The CDR3 sequence is 15 residues long. CDR3 bases: TGTGCCAGCTCATACGCCAACTCAATTACCTACGAGCAGTACTTC. Amino acid sequence: CASSYANSITYEQYF.

This chain links TRBV19 with TRBJ1-4; TRBD1 might be the D (5 bases). CDR3 size: 15 residues. CDR1 LNHDA and CDR2 SQIVND come from the germline V gene (reference sequence). Trimming pared 4 bases from V and 2 bases from J, leaving 11 bases between. The CDR3 nucleotides read TGTGCCAGTAGTACCATGGGGGGGACTAATGAAAAACTGTTTTTT. It codes for CASSTMGGTNEKLFF.

This clone was seen more than once but under ten times. This chain joins TRBV5-1 and TRBJ1-2, with D perhaps matching TRBD1 (6 bases). The germline CDR1 and CDR2 sequences are SGHRS and YFSETQ. The CDR3 covers 13 residues. V lost 0 bases, J lost 7 bases, and 10 bases lay in between. CDR3 sequence (DNA): TGCGCCAGCAGCTTGGTGGAAGGGGGTGGCTACACCTTC. This sequence encodes CASSLVEGGGYTF.

The chain couples TRBV9 to TRBJ2-4; 14 positions match TRBD2. This CDR3 comprises 19 residues. Germline V gene lookup returns CDR1 SGDLS and CDR2 YYNGEE. The J segment lost 7 bases and the V segment lost 1 base, leaving 13 bases of the junction unmatched. The CDR3 DNA is TGTGCCAGCAGCGTATCCGGACCCGGGACTAGCGGGAGAGAGAACATTCAGTACTTC. Translated: CASSVSGPGTSGRENIQYF. The variable domain in full, completed from reference TRBV9 and TRBJ2-4, reads DSGVTQTPKHLITATGQRVTLRCSPRSGDLSVYWYQQSLDQGLQFLIQYYNGEERAKGNILERFSAQQFPDLHSELNLSSLELGDSALYFCASSVSGPGTSGRENIQYFGAGTRLSVL.

The chain couples TRBV12-3 or TRBV12-4 to TRBJ1-1; a possible D gene is TRBD1 (5 bases). This CDR3 has 13 amino acids. Trimming shortened V by 1 base and J by 6 bases, and 9 bases separated the two germline ends. CDR3: CASSLVRGSEAFF. The DNA of the CDR3 is TGTGCCAGCAGTTTAGTGCGGGGGTCTGAAGCTTTCTTT.

The J gene is TRBJ2-3, the V gene TRBV3-1 (or the pseudogene TRBV3-2); D remains ambiguous. Looked up from germline, CDR1 is LGHDT and CDR2 is YNNKEL (reference sequence). The CDR3 has 15 amino acids. Trimming stripped 3 bases from V and 1 base from J, with 11 bases between. CDR3 residues: CASSQRELRTDTQYF. DNA of the CDR3: TGTGCCAGCAGCCAGCGTGAGTTGCGCACAGATACGCAGTATTTT.

J is TRBJ1-6 and V is TRBV27; D is uncertain. Germline CDR1 reads MNHEY; CDR2 reads SMNVEV (reference sequence). This CDR3 is built from 16 residues. V lost 5 bases, J lost 7 bases, and 18 bases lay in between. The CDR3 coding sequence is TGTGCCAGCAGTACAGTTCCCCCATATCTGAATTCACCCCTCCACTTT. Its protein is CASSTVPPYLNSPLHF.